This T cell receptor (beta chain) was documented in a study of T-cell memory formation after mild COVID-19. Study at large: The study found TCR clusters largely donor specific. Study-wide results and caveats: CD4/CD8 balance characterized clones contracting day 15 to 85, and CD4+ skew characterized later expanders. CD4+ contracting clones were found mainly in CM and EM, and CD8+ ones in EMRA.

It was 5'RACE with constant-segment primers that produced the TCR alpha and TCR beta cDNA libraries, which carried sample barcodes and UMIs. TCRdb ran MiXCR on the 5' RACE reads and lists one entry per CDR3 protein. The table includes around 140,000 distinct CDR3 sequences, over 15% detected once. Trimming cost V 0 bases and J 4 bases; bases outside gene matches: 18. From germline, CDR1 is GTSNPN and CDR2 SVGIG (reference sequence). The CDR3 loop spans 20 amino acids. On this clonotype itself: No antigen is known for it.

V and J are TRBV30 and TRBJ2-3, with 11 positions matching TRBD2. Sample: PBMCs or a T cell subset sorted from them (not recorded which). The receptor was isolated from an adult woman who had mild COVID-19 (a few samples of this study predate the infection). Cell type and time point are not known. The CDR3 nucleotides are TGTGCCTGGAGTGTACCCCTGGGACTAGCGGTCCCGATGAGGGCAGATACGCAGTATTTT. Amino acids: CAWSVPLGLAVPMRADTQYF.